This is a list of T cell receptor beta chains from one sample in a study of naive and memory T cell subsets. TCRdb itself ran the UMI-ligation and nested PCR reads through MiXCR, one entry per CDR3 protein. The sample carries roughly 150,000 distinct CDR3 sequences, roughly 20% recorded once. Sequenced: naive CD4+ T cells from blood. Source of these receptors: a human donor in good health. The CDR3 runs from the conserved cysteine through the conserved F or W. A D gene is named only where the DNA matches it firmly. Clone sizes are given selectively: once, few, many, or a class where the clone is expanded.

>TRBJ2-7|many|TRBV4-3|NA|14
TGCGCCAGCAGCCATACAGGACGAACGGCCGAGCAGTACTTC
CASSHTGRTAEQYF
>TRBJ2-5|few|TRBV18|TRBD2|17
TGTGCCAGCTCACCACCCACCGCTGGACTAGCGGGAGAGACCCAGTACTTC
CASSPPTAGLAGETQYF
>TRBJ2-4|NA|TRBV3-1|NA|15
TGTGCCAGCAGCCCCCAAATAATAGCCAAAAACATTCAGTACTTC
CASSPQIIAKNIQYF
>TRBJ2-3|many|TRBV13|NA|12
TGTGCCAGCAGGAGGAGCACAGATACGCAGTATTTT
CASRRSTDTQYF
>TRBJ2-2|few|TRBV9|TRBD2|16
TGTGCCAGCAGCGTAGGACTAGCGGGAGCGGACGGGGAGCTGTTTTTT
CASSVGLAGADGELFF
>TRBJ2-3|many|TRBV6-6|NA|14
TGTGCCAGCAGTTGGGCGGAAACTACCCATACGCAGTATTTT
CASSWAETTHTQYF
>TRBJ1-1|NA|TRBV19|NA|14
TGTGCCAGTAGTATAGTTTCGATGAACACTGAAGCTTTCTTT
CASSIVSMNTEAFF
>TRBJ2-7|few|TRBV7-2|NA|14
TGTGCCAGCAGCTTAGGCACGGAAATACGAGGGCAGTACTTC
CASSLGTEIRGQYF
>TRBJ1-1|few|TRBV6-6|NA|15
TGTGCCAGCTCCGGCCGAGCTGAGGGAAACACTGAAGCTTTCTTT
CASSGRAEGNTEAFF
>TRBJ2-7|few|TRBV28|NA|13
TGTGCCAGCACCTCCCGCCCCCGACTAGATCAGTACTTC
CASTSRPRLDQYF
>TRBJ2-2|NA|TRBV20-1|NA|13
TGCAGTGCTAGGGAGGCGGGGACCGGGGAGCTGTTTTTT
CSAREAGTGELFF
>TRBJ1-1|NA|TRBV6-5|NA|15
TGTGCCAGCAGTTACTTTCAGGGGAGACGGACTGAAGCTTTCTTT
CASSYFQGRRTEAFF
>TRBJ2-7|NA|TRBV6-1|NA|14
TGTGCCAGTAAGACCCCACGGGGTTCGTACGAGCAGTACTTC
CASKTPRGSYEQYF
>TRBJ2-3|NA|TRBV5-1|NA|13
TGCGCCAGCAGCTTTCCATCGGGAGATACGCAGTGTTTT
CASSFPSGDTQCF
>TRBJ2-1|NA|TRBV4-2|NA|15
TGTGCCAGCAGCCAAGTACGGCAGGTTACTATTGAGCAGTTCTTC
CASSQVRQVTIEQFF
>TRBJ2-3|NA|TRBV15|NA|16
TGTGCCACCAGTAGAGGGTTGATGGGGGGCACAGATACGCAGTATTTT
CATSRGLMGGTDTQYF
>TRBJ2-1|many|TRBV7-3|NA|15
TGTGCCAGCAGCTCGGACAGCGGTACTCGGAATGAGCAGTTCTTC
CASSSDSGTRNEQFF
>TRBJ2-7|few|TRBV4-1|TRBD2|15
TGCGCCAGCAGCCAAGCGACTAGCGGGAGCTACGAGCAGTACTTC
CASSQATSGSYEQYF
>TRBJ1-5|NA|TRBV7-9|NA|14
TGTGCCAGCAGCTCGGGAGCGGTCAATCAGCCCCAGCATTTT
CASSSGAVNQPQHF
>TRBJ2-3|NA|TRBV3-1|NA|11
TGTGCCAGCAGCCTGACTGGTACGCAGTATTTT
CASSLTGTQYF
>TRBJ2-1|many|TRBV30|NA|11
TGTGCCTGGAGTGTTCTCAATGAGCAGTTCTTC
CAWSVLNEQFF
>TRBJ2-3|NA|TRBV7-2|TRBD2|18
TGTGCCAGCAGCCCTCGGACTAGCGGGGGATCTAGCACAGATACGCAGTATTTT
CASSPRTSGGSSTDTQYF
>TRBJ2-1|many|TRBV12-3/TRBV12-4|NA|15
TGTGCCAGCAGTTTACATGCAAGCTCCTACAATGAGCAGTTCTTC
CASSLHASSYNEQFF
>TRBJ1-5|NA|TRBV19|TRBD1|16
TGTGCCAGTAGACCCCGCCGGGGACAGGGAAATCAGCCCCAGCATTTT
CASRPRRGQGNQPQHF
>TRBJ1-1|few|TRBV29-1|NA|13
TGCAGCGTTGAGAAACAGCTGGTCCCTGAAGCTTTCTTT
CSVEKQLVPEAFF
>TRBJ2-1|NA|TRBV7-9|NA|16
TGTGCCAGCAGCTTAGCGGGCGGGCTCCTATACAATGAGCAGTTCTTC
CASSLAGGLLYNEQFF